This T cell receptor (beta chain) was identified in a study of blood T cell repertoires in COVID-19. About the study: In each case, the material was cDNA or gDNA derived from T cells, B-cell-depleted T cells, or PBMCs.

Germline V CDR1 and CDR2: LNHDA, SQIVND (reference sequence). CDR3 length: 14 amino acids. With 1 base removed from V and 1 base from J, the gap between germline ends came to 7 bases. TCRdb's copy holds only in-frame clones and misses some; the assay was immunoSEQ multiplex PCR. This table has 100,000 or so clones, approximately 80% appearing once. This clone appeared a single time. The source of this sequence is a woman between 70 and 85 years old with acute or convalescent COVID-19. This chain links TRBV19 with TRBJ1-2; D gene uncertain. Sequencing was performed on peripheral blood. The CDR3 here is CASSIVTRNYGYTF. CDR3 nucleotides: TGTGCCAGTAGTATAGTTACACGTAACTATGGCTACACCTTC.